The 14 T cell receptor beta chains reported below all come from one sample, sequenced in a study of blood T cell repertoires in COVID-19. Generated by immunoSEQ multiplex PCR, the TCRdb table keeps only in-frame clones and is missing some. The sample holds more than 300,000 clones, approximately 93% seen once. The sequenced material came from PBMCs or T cells enriched from blood (not recorded which). These receptors were obtained from a woman in her thirties or forties who had been exposed to COVID-19.

V is TRBV7-2 and J is TRBJ1-3; TRBD1 aligns across 7 bases. This CDR3 is 15 amino acids long. Germline V gene sequence: CDR1 SGHTA, CDR2 FQGNSA. V was pared by 0 bases and J by 2 bases, with 1 base of the junction left unmatched. CDR3 nucleotides: TGTGCCAGCAGCTTAGCGCAGGGGGCTGGAAACACCATATATTTT. Amino acid sequence: CASSLAQGAGNTIYF.

This clone was seen a single time. The chain uses TRBV12-5 and TRBJ1-1; 7 nucleotides line up with TRBD1. Trimming cost V 7 bases and J 1 base; bases outside gene matches: 6. CDR1 is LGHNT, CDR2 FRNRAP, per germline. The CDR3 runs to 14 residues. CDR3 residues: CASALTGKNTEAFF. Written as DNA, the CDR3 is TGTGCTAGTGCCTTGACAGGGAAGAACACTGAAGCTTTCTTT. Using reference TRBV12-5 and TRBJ1-1 for the parts outside the CDR3, the full variable domain is DARVTQTPRHKVTEMGQEVTMRCQPILGHNTVFWYRQTMMQGLELLAYFRNRAPLDDSGMPKDRFSAEMPDATLATLKIQPSEPRDSAVYFCASALTGKNTEAFFGQGTRLTVV.

The J gene is TRBJ2-1, the V gene TRBV7-9, with D possibly matching TRBD1 (5 bases). This CDR3 is 19 amino acids long. From germline, CDR1 is SEHNR and CDR2 FQNEAQ (reference sequence). V shed 6 bases and J shed 0 bases, with 24 bases lying between them. DNA for the CDR3: TGTGCCAGCAGTTCCTCCCCCCGCGACAGTGCCTTCTCCTACAATGAGCAGTTCTTC. It codes for CASSSSPRDSAFSYNEQFF.

This rearrangement joins TRBV19 to TRBJ1-2; 9 bases line up with TRBD1. The V segment lost 5 bases and the J segment 5 bases; nucleotides outside the gene matches: 6. CDR3 size: 14 residues. The germline V gene has CDR1 LNHDA and CDR2 SQIVND (reference sequence). CDR3 sequence (DNA): TGTGCCAGTAGTGCGGACAGGGGTCTATATGGCTACACCTTC. This codes for CASSADRGLYGYTF.

This chain joins TRBV27 and TRBJ1-1; 8 nucleotides match TRBD1. Germline V CDR1 and CDR2: MNHEY, SMNVEV (reference sequence). This CDR3 contains 14 residues. The V and J ends lost 6 bases and 4 bases, in that order; junction bases with no gene match: 7. CDR3 region: CASRRQGSGTEAFF. The CDR3 DNA is TGTGCCAGCAGACGACAGGGGTCGGGCACTGAAGCTTTCTTT.

The chain couples TRBV11-2 to TRBJ1-5; D remains ambiguous. Germline V CDR1 and CDR2: SGHAT, FQNNGV. V was pared by 5 bases and J by 3 bases, with 5 bases between. CDR3 length: 12 residues. CDR3 nucleotides: TGTGCCAGCAGCCCCCACAATCAGCCCCAGCATTTT. This gives the protein CASSPHNQPQHF.

V and J are TRBV19 and TRBJ1-2; TRBD1 matches 8 bases. V gave up 6 bases and J gave up 3 bases; unmatched junction bases: 6. The germline gives CDR1 LNHDA, CDR2 SQIVND (reference sequence). CDR3 length: 14 amino acids. CDR3 DNA sequence: TGTGCCAGTAGAAAGCAGGGGGCTGACTATGGCTACACCTTC. It codes for CASRKQGADYGYTF. Full variable domain (rest looked up from reference TRBV19 and TRBJ1-2): DGGITQSPKYLFRKEGQNVTLSCEQNLNHDAMYWYRQDPGQGLRLIYYSQIVNDFQKGDIAEGYSVSREKKESFPLTVTSAQKNPTAFYLCASRKQGADYGYTFGSGTRLTVV.

The chain carries TRBV19 and TRBJ2-1; 7 bases line up with TRBD2. The CDR3 is made up of 16 amino acids. With V trimmed by 1 base and J by 1 base, 4 bases remained unmatched. Germline lookup yields CDR1 LNHDA and CDR2 SQIVND (reference sequence). CDR3 loop: CASSIGGGRSYNEQFF. In DNA, the CDR3 is TGTGCCAGTAGTATAGGGGGGGGAAGGTCCTACAATGAGCAGTTCTTC.

The rearrangement links TRBV19 to TRBJ2-5; 10 bases map to TRBD2. The CDR3 is 16 residues long. Per the germline V gene, CDR1 is LNHDA and CDR2 is SQIVND (reference sequence). Trimming at V came to 5 bases and at J to 5 bases, leaving 11 bases not matched to a gene. The CDR3 DNA follows: TGTGCCAGTAGTCTCGGCCAGGTAGCGGGGGGTGAGACCCAGTACTTC. Its protein product is CASSLGQVAGGETQYF.

The rearrangement links TRBV3-1 (or the pseudogene TRBV3-2) to TRBJ1-1, with a possible D match to TRBD1 (5 bases). V lost 4 bases, J lost 1 base, and 16 bases lay in between. CDR1 is LGHDT, CDR2 YNNKEL, per germline (reference sequence). The CDR3 is 16 residues long. Here the CDR3 DNA reads TGTGCCAGCAGCCCGTACCCAGCGGGGGGGAACACTGAAGCTTTCTTT. It translates to CASSPYPAGGNTEAFF.

This clone was seen only a few times. The chain recombines TRBV7-8 with TRBJ1-6; D uncertain. Germline V lookup: CDR1 SGHVS, CDR2 FQNEAQ. Trimming pared 4 bases from V and 8 bases from J, leaving 12 bases between. The CDR3 consists of 14 residues. The CDR3 sequence: CASSYQTGDSPLHF. CDR3 bases: TGTGCCAGCAGCTATCAGACCGGAGATTCACCCCTCCACTTT. The full variable domain, with the rest looked up from reference TRBV7-8 and TRBJ1-6, is GAGVSQSPRYKVAKRGQDVALRCDPISGHVSLFWYQQALGQGPEFLTYFQNEAQLDKSGLPSDRFFAERPEGSVSTLKIQRTQQEDSAVYLCASSYQTGDSPLHFGNGTRLTVT.

V is TRBV7-9 and J is TRBJ2-1; D remains unclear. Germline loops: CDR1 SEHNR, CDR2 FQNEAQ (reference sequence). Deletions cut 1 base from V and 4 bases from J, with 5 bases between. The CDR3 sequence is 13 residues long. The CDR3 spells CASSLDPYNEQFF. The CDR3 DNA reads as TGTGCCAGCAGCTTAGATCCGTACAATGAGCAGTTCTTC.

This chain links TRBV7-2 with TRBJ1-5; TRBD1 aligns across 8 bases. The CDR3 spans 13 residues. V was clipped by 5 bases and J by 7 bases; unmatched bases: 4. Germline CDR1 and CDR2: SGHTA and FQGNSA. CDR3 sequence reads: CASSADREQPQHF. The CDR3 nucleotides read TGTGCCAGCAGCGCGGACAGGGAACAGCCCCAGCATTTT.

The J gene is TRBJ1-5, the V gene TRBV15; 7 bases agree with TRBD1. CDR3 length: 15 amino acids. The V segment lost 1 base and the J segment 3 bases; nucleotides outside the gene matches: 3. Germline V gene lookup returns CDR1 LNHNV and CDR2 YYDKDF (reference sequence). The CDR3, as DNA: TGTGCCACCAGCAGAGTGACAGGGAACAATCAGCCCCAGCATTTT. This sequence encodes CATSRVTGNNQPQHF.